Below are 28 T cell receptor beta chains sequenced from a single sample in a study (dated by TCRdb to between 2014 and 2017). CD4+CD25+CD127-/low cells were isolated as Tregs. The receptor library was made with 5' RACE. The instrument given in TCRdb is Illumina MiSeq. TCRdb passed the public sequencing reads through fastp at Q25 and MiXCR, retaining productive beta sequences. Rows merge per CDR3 protein into single entries with the most common DNA and genes. The sample table records fewer than 75,000 distinct CDR3 sequences; about 28% of these occur just once. The ten largest make up around 2.1% of the sample. Sequenced sample: tumor-infiltrating Tregs sorted from the breast tumor. The source is a female donor with breast cancer.

Regarding this clonotype: This may be a read error, as it is one base from a much larger clone. V gene TRBV20-1 combines with J gene TRBJ1-2; D uncertain. V lost 0 bases and J 1 base, leaving 9 bases between the germline ends. Germline V CDR1 and CDR2: DFQATT, SNEGSKA (reference sequence). This CDR3 has 14 residues. CDR3 nucleotides: TGCAGTGCTAGAGAGGACTGGTTTAACTATGGCTACACCTTC. It encodes CSAREDWFNYGYTF.

This clonotype has a count of ten or more. V gene TRBV7-9 combines with J gene TRBJ2-1, with D hard to call. CDR1 and CDR2 from the germline V gene are SEHNR and FQNEAQ (reference sequence). V was trimmed by 2 bases and J by 6 bases, leaving 8 bases between them. The CDR3 extends over 13 amino acids. CDR3 coding DNA: TGTGCCAGCAGCTTATTGAGTGTCAATGAGCAGTTCTTC. Protein product: CASSLLSVNEQFF.

About this clonotype itself: Being one base from a much bigger clone, this may be a read error. This chain joins TRBV6-2 or TRBV6-3 and TRBJ1-5; a possible D gene is TRBD1 (5 bases). This CDR3 spans 16 amino acids. Germline V gene data show CDR1 as MNHEY and CDR2 as SVGEGT. V dropped 11 bases and J dropped 2 bases, with 22 bases sitting between them. The CDR3 region is CARNANRLQGNQPQHF. The CDR3 DNA follows: TGTGCCCGCAACGCCAATCGTCTACAGGGCAATCAGCCCCAGCATTTT.

At least ten counts were recorded for this clonotype. V and J are TRBV7-2 and TRBJ2-3, with 14 bases aligning to TRBD2. The V gene end was trimmed by 3 bases and the J gene end by 6 bases; junction bases not matched to a gene: 5. The CDR3 contains 16 residues. Germline CDR1 is SGHTA and CDR2 is FQGNSA. The CDR3 DNA reads TGTGCCAGCAGCTTTGGGACTAGCGGGAGAACTGATACGCAGTATTTT. Translated, it gives CASSFGTSGRTDTQYF.

V usage is TRBV30 and J usage is TRBJ2-1, with D unresolved. V shed 1 base and J shed 3 bases, with 4 bases lying between them. The V gene's germline CDR1 is GTSNPN and CDR2 SVGIG (reference sequence). CDR3 length: 12 residues. CDR3 coding DNA: TGTGCCTGGAGTGAAAACTACAATGAGCAGTTCTTC. The encoded protein is CAWSENYNEQFF.

In regard to this clonotype: Being one base from a much bigger clone, this may be a read error. The V and J genes are TRBV12-3 or TRBV12-4 and TRBJ1-2; 7 bases map to TRBD1. The length of the CDR3 is 14 residues. This chain's CDR3 is CASSTRGGAYDYTF. The DNA for the CDR3 is TGTGCCAGCAGCACCAGGGGGGGGGCCTATGACTACACCTTC.

The chain combines TRBV28 with TRBJ2-2; D gene uncertain. With 5 bases removed from V and 6 bases from J, the gap between germline ends came to 10 bases. The CDR3 is made up of 13 amino acids. Per the germline V gene, CDR1 is MDHEN and CDR2 is SYDVKM. The CDR3 loop reads CASSPWKSGELFF. DNA for the CDR3: TGTGCCAGCAGTCCCTGGAAGTCCGGGGAGCTGTTTTTT.

This chain connects TRBV2 to TRBJ1-5; TRBD1 matches 9 bases. The CDR3 has 14 residues. Germline V gene data show CDR1 as SNHLY and CDR2 as FYNNEI. J gave up 2 bases and V 4 bases, and 0 bases lay outside the gene matches. The CDR3 protein is CASSGDRGNQPQHF. CDR3 nucleotides: TGTGCCAGCAGTGGGGACAGGGGCAATCAGCCCCAGCATTTT. The variable domain in full, completed from reference TRBV2 and TRBJ1-5, reads EPEVTQTPSHQVTQMGQEVILRCVPISNHLYFYWYRQILGQKVEFLVSFYNNEISEKSEIFDDQFSVERPDGSNFTLKIRSTKLEDSAMYFCASSGDRGNQPQHFGDGTRLSIL.

Ten or more counts support this clonotype. The rearrangement joins TRBV7-9 to TRBJ1-2, with D unclear. V lost 5 bases and J lost 8, with 12 bases in between. Looked up from germline, CDR1 is SEHNR and CDR2 is FQNEAQ (reference sequence). This CDR3 has 12 residues. This chain's CDR3 is CASSPSNGGYTF. CDR3 in DNA: TGTGCCAGCAGCCCGTCTAACGGGGGCTACACCTTC.

Notes on this clonotype: A read error is likely, as this CDR3 ends without the conserved phenylalanine or tryptophan. The chain has TRBV6-2 or TRBV6-3 and TRBJ1-1; D call uncertain. Germline V CDR1 and CDR2: MNHEY, SVGEGT. This CDR3 has 13 amino acids. The germline V and J ends were trimmed by 6 bases and 5 bases, with 13 bases remaining between them. DNA for the CDR3: TGTGCCAGCAGCATTTACACTGTTACTGAAGCTTTCGTT. Translation gives CASSIYTVTEAFV.

The rearrangement joins TRBV7-9 to TRBJ2-1; unclear D gene. Trimming took off 3 bases at V and 5 bases at J, with 11 bases between the two ends. The length of the CDR3 is 14 residues. Germline V CDR1 and CDR2: SEHNR, FQNEAQ (reference sequence). CDR3 protein: CASSFSGDHNEQFF. Written as DNA, the CDR3 is TGTGCCAGCAGCTTTTCTGGCGACCACAATGAGCAGTTCTTC.

This clonotype was counted a few times. The J gene is TRBJ1-1, the V gene TRBV27; D not certain. V was shortened by 0 bases and J by 4 bases, with 6 bases between the two germline ends. CDR1 is MNHEY and CDR2 is SMNVEV in the germline V gene (reference sequence). The CDR3 runs 13 residues. The CDR3 bases are TGTGCCAGCAGTTTATCTGGCCTCACTGAAGCTTTCTTT. The encoded protein is CASSLSGLTEAFF.

This chain uses TRBV28 with TRBJ1-1; no firm D call. V was trimmed by 6 bases and J by 1 base, leaving 9 bases between them. The length of the CDR3 is 13 residues. CDR1 is MDHEN and CDR2 is SYDVKM in the germline V gene. The CDR3 coding sequence is TGTGCCAGCAGCAGCGACCCGAACACTGAAGCTTTCTTT. Translating gives CASSSDPNTEAFF.

Here the CDR3 DNA reads TGCAGTGCCCTCAAATTGAACACTGAAGCTTTCTTT. It specifies CSALKLNTEAFF. The chain carries TRBV20-1 and TRBJ1-1; the D is unclear. Trimming pared 6 bases from V and 0 bases from J, leaving 8 bases between. The CDR3 runs to 12 residues. Germline V lookup: CDR1 DFQATT, CDR2 SNEGSKA (reference sequence).

This clonotype was picked up many times. This rearrangement joins TRBV7-8 to TRBJ1-1, with 9 bases fitting TRBD1. This CDR3 has 14 amino acids. Per the germline V gene, CDR1 is SGHVS and CDR2 is FQNEAQ. After removal of 3 bases from V and 5 bases from J, the junction contained 4 bases not matched to a gene. The DNA for the CDR3 is TGTGCCAGCAGCTTCCAAGGACAGGGGACTGAAGCTTTCTTT. Protein sequence: CASSFQGQGTEAFF. The whole variable domain, filled in from reference TRBV7-8 and TRBJ1-1, reads GAGVSQSPRYKVAKRGQDVALRCDPISGHVSLFWYQQALGQGPEFLTYFQNEAQLDKSGLPSDRFFAERPEGSVSTLKIQRTQQEDSAVYLCASSFQGQGTEAFFGQGTRLTVV.

The table lists this clonotype with many counts. The rearrangement joins TRBV29-1 to TRBJ2-7; 11 bases map to TRBD2. Germline loops: CDR1 SQVTM, CDR2 ANQGSEA. This CDR3 has 16 amino acids. J lost 8 bases, V lost 0 bases, and 12 bases had no gene match. The CDR3 protein is CSVEDPRTSGLGQQYF. DNA for the CDR3: TGCAGCGTTGAAGACCCCCGGACTAGCGGGCTCGGCCAGCAGTACTTC.

This clonotype was counted a single time. The genes are TRBV5-1 and TRBJ2-3; perhaps TRBD2 as D (5 bases). The V and J ends lost 0 bases and 10 bases respectively, with 12 bases between them. The length of the CDR3 is 13 residues. Germline V gives CDR1 SGHRS, CDR2 YFSETQ. For the CDR3, the DNA is TGCGCCAGCAGCTTGGACCGGGGTTCGGCGCAGTATTTT. Translated: CASSLDRGSAQYF.

V gene TRBV15 combines with J gene TRBJ2-1; TRBD2 agrees at 8 bases. After removal of 0 bases from V and 8 bases from J, the junction contained 18 bases not matched to a gene. CDR3 length equals 19 residues. CDR1 LNHNV and CDR2 YYDKDF come from the germline V gene (reference sequence). The CDR3 is CATSRDLVSGGSEVDEQFF. The DNA for the CDR3 is TGTGCCACCAGCAGAGATCTTGTAAGCGGGGGCAGTGAGGTGGATGAGCAGTTCTTC.

The chain joins TRBV7-2 to TRBJ1-6, with a possible D match to TRBD1 (5 bases). Trimming cost V 2 bases and J 7 bases, with 9 bases left between them. The CDR3 is 14 amino acids. Germline V gives CDR1 SGHTA, CDR2 FQGNSA. The CDR3 is CASSLQGANSPLHF. CDR3 nucleotide sequence: TGTGCCAGCAGCTTACAGGGTGCGAATTCACCCCTCCACTTT.

Concerning this clonotype itself: The missing conserved phenylalanine or tryptophan at the end of this CDR3 makes a read error likely. V is TRBV10-3 and J is TRBJ1-1; TRBD1 aligns across 7 bases. The CDR3 extends over 15 amino acids. Trimming took 6 bases from V and 11 from J; bases not matched to a gene: 18. CDR1 is ENHRY, CDR2 SYGVKD, per germline. CDR3 nucleotides: TGTGCCATCAGCGATGATACGGGACAGCATGTTCGGGCTTTCCTT. It yields the protein CAISDDTGQHVRAFL.

Comments on this clonotype: One base away lies a much larger clone, so this may be a sequencing read error. The chain joins TRBV6-1 to TRBJ2-7; 7 bases agree with TRBD1. Germline lookup yields CDR1 MNHNS and CDR2 SASEGT. The CDR3 is made up of 14 amino acids. Unmatched junction bases numbered 11, after V lost 6 bases and J lost 6 bases. This chain's CDR3 is CASRQETGFGEQYF. CDR3 in DNA: TGTGCCAGCAGACAAGAGACAGGGTTTGGCGAGCAGTACTTC.

The rearrangement links TRBV7-2 to TRBJ1-6; 7 nucleotides agree with TRBD1. Trimming removed 2 bases from V and 5 bases from J; junction bases left unmatched: 3. Germline V lookup: CDR1 SGHTA, CDR2 FQGNSA. This CDR3 contains 15 residues. CDR3 region: CASSLYGTDNSPLHF. The CDR3, as DNA: TGTGCCAGCAGCTTATACGGGACAGATAATTCACCCCTCCACTTT.

This clonotype showed up just a few times. The chain recombines TRBV7-2 with TRBJ2-7, with D perhaps matching TRBD2 (5 bases). Germline loops: CDR1 SGHTA, CDR2 FQGNSA. V was shortened by 5 bases and J by 0 bases, with 11 bases between the two germline ends. The CDR3 is 14 residues long. The CDR3 nucleotides are TGTGCCAGCAGCGTCGGACTGAACTCCTACGAGCAGTACTTC. This encodes CASSVGLNSYEQYF.

This clonotype occurred many times. The V call is TRBV7-9, the J call TRBJ1-5, with TRBD1 matching over 7 bases. V was pared by 5 bases and J by 0 bases, with 4 bases of the junction left unmatched. The CDR3 has 15 residues. Germline CDR1 is SEHNR and CDR2 is FQNEAQ (reference sequence). CDR3 sequence (DNA): TGTGCCAGCAGCCGACAGGGAAATAGCAATCAGCCCCAGCATTTT. Its protein product is CASSRQGNSNQPQHF.

This clonotype was seen a few times. The chain recombines TRBV9 with TRBJ1-2, with D unresolved. Trimming took 0 bases from V and 3 from J, leaving 3 bases between them. Per germline, CDR1 SGDLS and CDR2 YYNGEE. The length of the CDR3 is 12 residues. The DNA of the CDR3 is TGTGCCAGCAGCGTAGGCGACTATGGCTACACCTTC. This translates into CASSVGDYGYTF.

This clonotype has a count of ten or more. This chain connects TRBV28 to TRBJ2-3, with 13 bases fitting TRBD2. Per the germline V gene, CDR1 is MDHEN and CDR2 is SYDVKM. J was trimmed by 3 bases and V by 5 bases; bases with no gene match: 8. The CDR3 sequence is 17 residues long. The CDR3 region has the DNA TGTGCCAGCAGTCCGCCAGGACTAGCGGGAGTGACAGATACGCAGTATTTT. Its protein is CASSPPGLAGVTDTQYF.

The V and J genes are TRBV7-2 and TRBJ2-1; TRBD2 is a possible D gene (5 bases). Germline lookup yields CDR1 SGHTA and CDR2 FQGNSA. This CDR3 region has 14 residues. V shed 5 bases and J shed 7 bases, with 15 bases lying between them. The chain's CDR3 is CASSRRGERNEQFF. CDR3 coding DNA: TGTGCCAGCAGCCGCCGGGGAGAGAGGAATGAGCAGTTCTTC.

This clonotype appeared a few times. The chain has TRBV28 and TRBJ2-3, with D maybe TRBD2 (5 bases). V was clipped by 6 bases and J by 5 bases, with 18 bases between them. The CDR3 loop spans 15 amino acids. Germline V gives CDR1 MDHEN, CDR2 SYDVKM. The DNA for the CDR3 is TGTGCCAGCAGCAAACCGATGCCCGGAGGAGATACGCAGTATTTT. It encodes CASSKPMPGGDTQYF.